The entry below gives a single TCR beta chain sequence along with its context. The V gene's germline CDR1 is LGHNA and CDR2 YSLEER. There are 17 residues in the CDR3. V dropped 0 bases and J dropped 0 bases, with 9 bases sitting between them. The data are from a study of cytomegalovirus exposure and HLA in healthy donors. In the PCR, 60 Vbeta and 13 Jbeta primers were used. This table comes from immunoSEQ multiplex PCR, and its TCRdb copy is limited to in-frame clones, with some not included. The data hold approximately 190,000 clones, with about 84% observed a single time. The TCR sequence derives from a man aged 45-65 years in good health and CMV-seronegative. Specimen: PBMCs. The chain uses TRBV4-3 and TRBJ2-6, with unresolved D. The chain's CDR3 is CASSQESPYSGANVLTF. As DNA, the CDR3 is TGCGCCAGCAGCCAAGAATCTCCGTACTCTGGGGCCAACGTCCTGACTTTC.